This TCR beta chain appears in the sequencing data of a study of blood T cell repertoires in COVID-19. How the authors handled the data: Amplification from reference gene primers served as the basis for estimated nucleated cell counts. Sequencing used immunoSEQ multiplex PCR; TCRdb keeps in-frame clones, though not all of them. The V and J calls and clone size were taken over from that table, and D and trimming were inferred from the DNA. This table has around 470,000 clones, nearly 90% appearing once. The source is a young man with COVID-19, enrolled during active disease. The sequenced material came from peripheral blood.

CDR3 bases: TGTGCCAGCAATACTGTTAGAACCGGGGAGCTGTTTTTT. Translation gives CASNTVRTGELFF. V is TRBV6-5 and J is TRBJ2-2; D unclear. V was trimmed by 7 bases and J by 5 bases, leaving 11 bases between them. The CDR3 extends over 13 amino acids. The germline CDR1 and CDR2 sequences are MNHEY and SVGAGI.